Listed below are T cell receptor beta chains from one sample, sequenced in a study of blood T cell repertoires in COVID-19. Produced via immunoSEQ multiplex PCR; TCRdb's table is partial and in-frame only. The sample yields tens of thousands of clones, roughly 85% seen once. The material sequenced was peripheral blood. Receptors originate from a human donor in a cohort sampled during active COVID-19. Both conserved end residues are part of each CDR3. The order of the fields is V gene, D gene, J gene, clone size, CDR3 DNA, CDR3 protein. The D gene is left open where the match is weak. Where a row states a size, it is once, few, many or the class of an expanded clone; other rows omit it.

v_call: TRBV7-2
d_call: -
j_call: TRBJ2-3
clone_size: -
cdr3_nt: TGTGCCAGCACCCAGAGCGCCACAGATACGCAGTATTTT
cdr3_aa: CASTQSATDTQYF

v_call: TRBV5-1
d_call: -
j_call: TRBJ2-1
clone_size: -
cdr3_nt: TGCGCCAGCAGCTTGGCCTGGTCTAACAATGAGCAGTTCTTC
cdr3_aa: CASSLAWSNNEQFF

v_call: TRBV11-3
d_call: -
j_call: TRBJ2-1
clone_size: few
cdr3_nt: TGTGCCAGCAGCTTAGAGGGGACTGCACGAGGAGGCAATGAGCAGTTCTTC
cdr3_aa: CASSLEGTARGGNEQFF

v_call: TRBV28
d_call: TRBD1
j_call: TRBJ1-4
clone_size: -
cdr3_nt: TGTGCCAGCAGTTTCTACCGGACAGGGGCGGAGGAAAAACTGTTTTTT
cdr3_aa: CASSFYRTGAEEKLFF

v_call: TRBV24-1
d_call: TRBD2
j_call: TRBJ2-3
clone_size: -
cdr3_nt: TGTGCCACCAGTGGGCAGACTAGCGGGAACACAGATACGCAGTATTTT
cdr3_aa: CATSGQTSGNTDTQYF

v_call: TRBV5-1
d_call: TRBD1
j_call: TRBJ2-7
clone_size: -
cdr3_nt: TGCGCCAGCAGCTTGACAGGGGGCGCGGACGAGCAGTACTTC
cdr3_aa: CASSLTGGADEQYF

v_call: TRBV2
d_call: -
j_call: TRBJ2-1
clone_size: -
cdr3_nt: TGTGCCAGCAGTCCGGCTAGGAGTAATGAGCAGTTCTTC
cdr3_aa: CASSPARSNEQFF

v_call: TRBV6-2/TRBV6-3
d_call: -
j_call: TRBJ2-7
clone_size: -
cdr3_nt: TGTGCCAGCAGTGAGAACAGGGCATCCTACGAGCAGTACTTC
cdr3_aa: CASSENRASYEQYF

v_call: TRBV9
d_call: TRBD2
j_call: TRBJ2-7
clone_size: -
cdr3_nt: TGTGCCAGCAGCGAGGGACTAGCGGGGGGCTACGAGCAGTACTTC
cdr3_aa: CASSEGLAGGYEQYF

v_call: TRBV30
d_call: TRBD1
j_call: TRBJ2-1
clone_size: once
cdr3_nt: TGTGCCTGGAGTGGGGGGACGCCATGGACAGGGGAGGTCGATGAGCAGTTCTTC
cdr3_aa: CAWSGGTPWTGEVDEQFF

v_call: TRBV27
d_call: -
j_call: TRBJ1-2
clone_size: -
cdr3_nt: TGTGCCAGCAGCCAAACAGGGCTCGGAAACTATGGCTACACCTTC
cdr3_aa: CASSQTGLGNYGYTF

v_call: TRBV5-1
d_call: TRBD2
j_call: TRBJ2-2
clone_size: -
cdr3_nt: TGCGCCAGCAGCTTGTCGTTCAGCGGGGCCGGGGAGCTGTTTTTT
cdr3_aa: CASSLSFSGAGELFF

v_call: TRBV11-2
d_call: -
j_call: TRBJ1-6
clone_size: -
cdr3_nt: TGTGCCAGCAGCTTAGTTGGCGGGATGGATTCACCCCTCCACTTT
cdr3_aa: CASSLVGGMDSPLHF

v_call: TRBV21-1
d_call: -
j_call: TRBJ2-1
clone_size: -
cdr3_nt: TGTGCCAGCAGCAAAGGGGTGGGGCCAAACAAAGTATGGAGCTCCTACAATGAGCAGTTCTTC
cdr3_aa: CASSKGVGPNKVWSSYNEQFF

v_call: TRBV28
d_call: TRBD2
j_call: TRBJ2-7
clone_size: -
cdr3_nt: TGTGCCAGCAGTCCCACTAGCGGGGGGTTTAGCTCCTACGAGCAGTACTTC
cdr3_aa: CASSPTSGGFSSYEQYF

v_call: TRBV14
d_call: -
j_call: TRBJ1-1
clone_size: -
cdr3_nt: TGTGCCAGCAGCCAAGACTGGGGGGGGGCTTTCTTT
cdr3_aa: CASSQDWGGAFF

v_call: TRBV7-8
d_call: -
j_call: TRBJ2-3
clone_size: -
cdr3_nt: TGTGCCAGCAGCCGGACACTTTATAGCACAGATACGCAGTATTTT
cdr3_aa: CASSRTLYSTDTQYF

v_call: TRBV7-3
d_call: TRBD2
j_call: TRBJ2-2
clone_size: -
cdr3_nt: TGTGCCAGCAGCTCACGCGGGGGGGCAGGCGGCACCGGGGAGCTGTTTTTT
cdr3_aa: CASSSRGGAGGTGELFF

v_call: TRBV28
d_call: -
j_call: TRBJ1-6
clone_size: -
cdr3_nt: TGTGCCAGCACCACAATGCGGGGACCCCTCCACTTT
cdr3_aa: CASTTMRGPLHF

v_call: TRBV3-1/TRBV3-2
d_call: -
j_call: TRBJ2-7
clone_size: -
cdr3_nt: TGTGCCAGCAGCCAAGGGACAGTCCCTACCTACGAGCAGTACTTC
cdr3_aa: CASSQGTVPTYEQYF

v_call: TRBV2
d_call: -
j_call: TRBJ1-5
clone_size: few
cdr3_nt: TGTGCCAGCAGTGAACAGGGGTTAAGCAATCAGCCCCAGCATTTT
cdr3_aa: CASSEQGLSNQPQHF

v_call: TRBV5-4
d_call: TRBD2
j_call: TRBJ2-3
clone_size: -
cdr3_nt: TGTGCCAGCAGCTTGGGCGGGAGGGCCGTTGGAGATACGCAGTATTTT
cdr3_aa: CASSLGGRAVGDTQYF

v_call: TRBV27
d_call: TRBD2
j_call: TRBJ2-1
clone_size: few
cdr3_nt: TGTGCCAGCAGTCAAATAGCGGGGGGGCAAGGGCAGTTCTTC
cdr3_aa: CASSQIAGGQGQFF

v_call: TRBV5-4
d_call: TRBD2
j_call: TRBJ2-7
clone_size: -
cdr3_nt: TGTGCCAGCAGCCCGGCCCCCCTAGCGGGAGGTGGATCCTACGAGCAGTACTTC
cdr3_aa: CASSPAPLAGGGSYEQYF

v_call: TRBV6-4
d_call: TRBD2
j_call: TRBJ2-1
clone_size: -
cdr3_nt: TGTGCCAGCAGTGACGGTAGGCGGGGGGGCCGAGGCAATGAGCAGTTCTTC
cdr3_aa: CASSDGRRGGRGNEQFF

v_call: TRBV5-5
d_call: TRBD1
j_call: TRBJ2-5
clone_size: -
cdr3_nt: TGTGCCAGCAGCCCCGGGACAGAAGAGACCCAGTACTTC
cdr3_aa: CASSPGTEETQYF

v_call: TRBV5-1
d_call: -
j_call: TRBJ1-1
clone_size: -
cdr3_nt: TGCGCCAGCGGAAATGAGGAGAACACTGAAGCTTTCTTT
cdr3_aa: CASGNEENTEAFF

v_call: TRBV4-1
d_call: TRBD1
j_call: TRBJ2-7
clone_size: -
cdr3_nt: TGCGCCAGCAGCCATCCCGGACAGGGCTACGAGCAGTACTTC
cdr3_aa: CASSHPGQGYEQYF

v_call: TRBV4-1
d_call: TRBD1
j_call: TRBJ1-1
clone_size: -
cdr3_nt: TGCGCCAGCAGCACCGACAGGGACCTCACGAACACTGAAGCTTTCTTT
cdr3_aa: CASSTDRDLTNTEAFF